This TCR beta chain was identified during a study of blood T cell repertoires in COVID-19. Study context: Samples taken during acute and convalescent COVID-19 were collected in the United States, Italy and Spain. T cells, B-cell-depleted T cells, or PBMCs provided the cDNA or gDNA that served as material.

The V gene's germline CDR1 is SGHRS and CDR2 YFSETQ. The length of the CDR3 is 14 residues. The V segment lost 4 bases and the J segment 0 bases; nucleotides outside the gene matches: 4. The count of this clone is one. In the authors' methods: It was from reference gene primer amplification that nucleated cell counts were estimated. The method was immunoSEQ multiplex PCR; TCRdb's version includes in-frame clones alone and lacks a portion of them. Clone size and V and J calls were adopted from that table, with D and trimming inferred from the DNA. The data contain just under 85,000 clones, nearly 85% of them singletons.

The specimen was peripheral blood. The TCR originated in a woman of 80 years or more with acute or convalescent COVID-19. The V call is TRBV5-1, the J call TRBJ2-7, with 7 positions matching TRBD1. As DNA, the CDR3 is TGCGCCAGCAGCCCGGGACAGAGCTCCTACGAGCAGTACTTC. Residues: CASSPGQSSYEQYF.